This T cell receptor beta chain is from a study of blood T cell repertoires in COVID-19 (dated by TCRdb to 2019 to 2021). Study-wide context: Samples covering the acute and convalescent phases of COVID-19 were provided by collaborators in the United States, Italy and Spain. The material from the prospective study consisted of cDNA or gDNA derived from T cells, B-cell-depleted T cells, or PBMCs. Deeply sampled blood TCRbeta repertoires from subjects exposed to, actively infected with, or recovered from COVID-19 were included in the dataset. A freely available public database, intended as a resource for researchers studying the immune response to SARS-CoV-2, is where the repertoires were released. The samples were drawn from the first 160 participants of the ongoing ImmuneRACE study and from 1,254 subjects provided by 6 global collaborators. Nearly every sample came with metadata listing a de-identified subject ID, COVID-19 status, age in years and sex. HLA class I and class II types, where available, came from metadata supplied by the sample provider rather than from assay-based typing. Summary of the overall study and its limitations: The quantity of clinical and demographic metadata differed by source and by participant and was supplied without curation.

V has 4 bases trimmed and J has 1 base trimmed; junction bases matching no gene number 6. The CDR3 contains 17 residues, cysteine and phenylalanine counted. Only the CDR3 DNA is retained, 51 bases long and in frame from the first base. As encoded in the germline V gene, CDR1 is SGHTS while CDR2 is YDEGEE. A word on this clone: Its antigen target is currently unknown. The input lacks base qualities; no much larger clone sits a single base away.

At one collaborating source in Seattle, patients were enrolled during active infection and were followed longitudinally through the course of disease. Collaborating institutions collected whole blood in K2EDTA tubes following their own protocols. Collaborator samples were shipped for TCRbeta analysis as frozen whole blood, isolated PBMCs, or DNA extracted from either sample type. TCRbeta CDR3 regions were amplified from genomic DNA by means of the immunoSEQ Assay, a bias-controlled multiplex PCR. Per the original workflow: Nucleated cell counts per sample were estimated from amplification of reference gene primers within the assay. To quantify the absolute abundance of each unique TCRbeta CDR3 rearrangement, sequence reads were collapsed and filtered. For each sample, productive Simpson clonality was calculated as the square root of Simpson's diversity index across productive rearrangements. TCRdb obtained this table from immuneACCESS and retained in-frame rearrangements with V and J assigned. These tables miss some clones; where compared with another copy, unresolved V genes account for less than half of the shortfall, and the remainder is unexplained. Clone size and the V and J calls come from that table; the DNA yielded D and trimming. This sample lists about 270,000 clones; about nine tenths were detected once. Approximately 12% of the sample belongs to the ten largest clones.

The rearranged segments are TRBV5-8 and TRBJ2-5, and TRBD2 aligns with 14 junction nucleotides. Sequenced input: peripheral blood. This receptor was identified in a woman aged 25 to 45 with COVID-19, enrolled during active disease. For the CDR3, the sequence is CASSPGLAGALQETQYF. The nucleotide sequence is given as TGTGCCAGCAGCCCGGGACTAGCGGGGGCTCTCCAAGAGACCCAGTACTTC.